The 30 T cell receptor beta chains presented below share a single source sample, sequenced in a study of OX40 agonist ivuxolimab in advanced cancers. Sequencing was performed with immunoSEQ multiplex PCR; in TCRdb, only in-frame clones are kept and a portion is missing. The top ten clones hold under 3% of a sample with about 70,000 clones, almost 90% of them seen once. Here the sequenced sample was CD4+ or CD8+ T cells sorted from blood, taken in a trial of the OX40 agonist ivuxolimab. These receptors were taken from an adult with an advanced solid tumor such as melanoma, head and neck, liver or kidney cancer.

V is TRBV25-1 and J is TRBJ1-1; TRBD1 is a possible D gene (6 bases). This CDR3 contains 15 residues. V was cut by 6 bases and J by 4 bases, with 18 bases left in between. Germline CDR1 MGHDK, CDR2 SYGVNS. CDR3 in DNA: TGTGCCAGCAGGGGCCTCGGTAGGGGGGGCACTGAAGCTTTCTTT. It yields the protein CASRGLGRGGTEAFF.

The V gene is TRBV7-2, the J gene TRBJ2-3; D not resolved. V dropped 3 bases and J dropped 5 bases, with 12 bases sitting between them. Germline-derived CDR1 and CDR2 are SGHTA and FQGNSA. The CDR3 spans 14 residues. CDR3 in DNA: TGTGCCAGCAGCTTTGCCGCGACGGGAGATACGCAGTATTTT. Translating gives CASSFAATGDTQYF.

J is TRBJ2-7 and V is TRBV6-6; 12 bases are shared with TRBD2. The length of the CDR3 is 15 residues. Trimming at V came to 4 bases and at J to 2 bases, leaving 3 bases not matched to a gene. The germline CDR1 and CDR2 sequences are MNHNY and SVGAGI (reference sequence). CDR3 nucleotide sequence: TGTGCCAGCAGTTTCCTAGCGGGAGGGCCCTACGAGCAGTACTTC. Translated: CASSFLAGGPYEQYF.

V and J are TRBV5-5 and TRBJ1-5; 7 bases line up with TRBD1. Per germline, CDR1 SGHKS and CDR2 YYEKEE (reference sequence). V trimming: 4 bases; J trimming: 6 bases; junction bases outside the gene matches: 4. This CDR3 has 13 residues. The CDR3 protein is CASSTGDTQPQHF. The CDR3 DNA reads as TGTGCCAGCAGCACAGGGGATACTCAGCCCCAGCATTTT.

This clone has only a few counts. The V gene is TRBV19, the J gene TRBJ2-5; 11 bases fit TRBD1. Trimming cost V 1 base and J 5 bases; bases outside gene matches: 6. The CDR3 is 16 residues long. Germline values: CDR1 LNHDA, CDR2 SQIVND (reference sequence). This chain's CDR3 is CASSIGWTGGGETQYF. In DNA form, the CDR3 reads TGTGCCAGTAGTATAGGATGGACAGGGGGCGGTGAGACCCAGTACTTC.

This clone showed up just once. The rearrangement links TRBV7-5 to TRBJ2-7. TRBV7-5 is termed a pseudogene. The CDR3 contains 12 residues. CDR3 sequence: CARSLGQSEQYF. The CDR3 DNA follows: TGTGCCAGAAGCTTAGGGCAGAGCGAGCAGTACTTC.

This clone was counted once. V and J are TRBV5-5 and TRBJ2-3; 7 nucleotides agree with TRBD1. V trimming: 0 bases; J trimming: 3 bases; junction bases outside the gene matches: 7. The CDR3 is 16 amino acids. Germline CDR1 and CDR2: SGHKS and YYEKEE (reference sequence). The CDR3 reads CASSLGQGGMTDTQYF. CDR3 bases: TGTGCCAGCAGCTTGGGACAGGGTGGAATGACAGATACGCAGTATTTT.

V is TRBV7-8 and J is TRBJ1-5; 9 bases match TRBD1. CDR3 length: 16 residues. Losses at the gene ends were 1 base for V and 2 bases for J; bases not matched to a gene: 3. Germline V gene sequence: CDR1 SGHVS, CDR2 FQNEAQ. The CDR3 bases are TGTGCCAGCAGCTTAGGAGGGGACAGGGGCAATCAGCCCCAGCATTTT. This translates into CASSLGGDRGNQPQHF.

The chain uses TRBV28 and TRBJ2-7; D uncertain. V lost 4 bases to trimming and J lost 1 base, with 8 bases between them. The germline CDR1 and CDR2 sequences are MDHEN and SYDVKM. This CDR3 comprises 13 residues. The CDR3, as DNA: TGTGCCAGCAGTTCTGAGGCTTCCTACGAGCAGTACTTC. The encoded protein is CASSSEASYEQYF.

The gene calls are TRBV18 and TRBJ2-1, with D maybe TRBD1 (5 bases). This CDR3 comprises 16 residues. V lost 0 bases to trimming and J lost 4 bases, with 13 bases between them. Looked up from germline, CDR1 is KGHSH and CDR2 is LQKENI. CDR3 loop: CASSPPGAPGYNEQFF. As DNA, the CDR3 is TGTGCCAGCTCACCACCTGGGGCCCCCGGGTACAATGAGCAGTTCTTC.

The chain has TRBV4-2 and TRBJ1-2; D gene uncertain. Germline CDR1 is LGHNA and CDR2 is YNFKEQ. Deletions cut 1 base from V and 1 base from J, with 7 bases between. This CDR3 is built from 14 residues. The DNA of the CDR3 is TGTGCCAGCAGCCAAGGAAGCGATAACTATGGCTACACCTTC. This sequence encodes CASSQGSDNYGYTF.

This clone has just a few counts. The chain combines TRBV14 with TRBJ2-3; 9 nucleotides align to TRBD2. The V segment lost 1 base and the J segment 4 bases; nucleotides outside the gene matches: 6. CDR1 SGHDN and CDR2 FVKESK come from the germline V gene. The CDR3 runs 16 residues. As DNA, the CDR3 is TGTGCCAGCAGCCAAGTCGGAGCGGGAGGCTCAGATACGCAGTATTTT. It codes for CASSQVGAGGSDTQYF.

The CDR3, as DNA: TGTGCCTGGAGTGTCAGGGGAGAGGTTAACTATGGCTACACCTTC. It is translated as CAWSVRGEVNYGYTF. The chain uses TRBV30 and TRBJ1-2, with D perhaps matching TRBD1 (6 bases). With 0 bases removed from V and 1 base from J, the gap between germline ends came to 12 bases. CDR1 and CDR2 from the germline V gene are GTSNPN and SVGIG (reference sequence). This CDR3 region has 15 residues.

The CDR3 here is CASSSLDSGGRNEQFF. The DNA for the CDR3 is TGTGCCAGCAGTTCCCTGGATAGCGGGGGGAGGAATGAGCAGTTCTTC. The chain uses TRBV28 and TRBJ2-1, with 10 bases identical to TRBD2. Germline-derived CDR1 and CDR2 are MDHEN and SYDVKM. The CDR3 covers 16 residues. Trimming at V came to 4 bases and at J to 7 bases, leaving 10 bases not matched to a gene.

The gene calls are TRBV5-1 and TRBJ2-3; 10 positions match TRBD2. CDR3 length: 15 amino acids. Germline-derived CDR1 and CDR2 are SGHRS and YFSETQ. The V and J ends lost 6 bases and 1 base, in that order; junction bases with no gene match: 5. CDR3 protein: CASTRLAGGTDTQYF. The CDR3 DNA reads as TGCGCCAGCACACGGCTAGCGGGGGGCACAGATACGCAGTATTTT.

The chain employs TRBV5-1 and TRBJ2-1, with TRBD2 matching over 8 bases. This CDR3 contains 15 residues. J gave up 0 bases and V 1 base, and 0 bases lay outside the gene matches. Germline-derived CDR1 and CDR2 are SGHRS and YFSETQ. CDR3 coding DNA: TGCGCCAGCAGCTTGACTAGCGGCTCCTACAATGAGCAGTTCTTC. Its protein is CASSLTSGSYNEQFF.

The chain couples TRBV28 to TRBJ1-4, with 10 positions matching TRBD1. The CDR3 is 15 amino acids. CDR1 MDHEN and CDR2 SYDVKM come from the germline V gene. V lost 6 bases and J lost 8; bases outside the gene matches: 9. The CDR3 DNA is TGTGCCAGCAGCCCCGCCGGGACAGGGGAAGAAAAACTGTTTTTT. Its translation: CASSPAGTGEEKLFF.

CDR3 residues: CASSFPRGAFF. CDR3 DNA: TGTGCCAGCAGTTTCCCACGGGGAGCTTTCTTT. This sequence joins TRBV28 and TRBJ1-1; D is unresolved. Germline-derived CDR1 and CDR2 are MDHEN and SYDVKM. This CDR3 spans 11 amino acids. The ends were cut back, 3 bases at V and 10 bases at J, with 9 bases in the middle.

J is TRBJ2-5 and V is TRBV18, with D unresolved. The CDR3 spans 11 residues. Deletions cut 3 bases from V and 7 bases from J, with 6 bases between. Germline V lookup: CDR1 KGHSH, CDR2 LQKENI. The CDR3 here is CASSPSGTQYF. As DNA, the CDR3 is TGTGCCAGCTCACCCTCAGGGACCCAGTACTTC.

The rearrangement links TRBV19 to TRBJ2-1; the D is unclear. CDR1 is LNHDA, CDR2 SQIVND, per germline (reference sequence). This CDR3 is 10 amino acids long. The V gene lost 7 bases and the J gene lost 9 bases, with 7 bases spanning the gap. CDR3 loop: CASNTFEQFF. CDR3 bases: TGTGCCAGTAATACGTTTGAGCAGTTCTTC.

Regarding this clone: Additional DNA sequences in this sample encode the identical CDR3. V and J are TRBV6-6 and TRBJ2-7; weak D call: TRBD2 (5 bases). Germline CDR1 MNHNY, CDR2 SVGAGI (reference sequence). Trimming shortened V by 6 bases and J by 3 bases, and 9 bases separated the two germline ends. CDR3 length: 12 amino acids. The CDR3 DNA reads TGTGCCAGCAGAGGAGGCGGCTACGAGCAGTACTTC. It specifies CASRGGGYEQYF.

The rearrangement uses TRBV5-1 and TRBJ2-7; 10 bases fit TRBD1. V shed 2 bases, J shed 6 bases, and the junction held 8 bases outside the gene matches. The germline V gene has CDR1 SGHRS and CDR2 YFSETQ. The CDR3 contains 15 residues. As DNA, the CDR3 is TGCGCCAGCAGCTTACTAGGGACAGGGGTAGGCGAGCAGTACTTC. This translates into CASSLLGTGVGEQYF.

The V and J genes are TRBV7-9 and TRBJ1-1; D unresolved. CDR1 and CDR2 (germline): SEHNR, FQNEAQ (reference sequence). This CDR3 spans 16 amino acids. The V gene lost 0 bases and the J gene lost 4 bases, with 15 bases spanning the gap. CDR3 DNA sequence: TGTGCCAGCAGCTTAGCGAGATCGGCGATGGGCACTGAAGCTTTCTTT. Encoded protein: CASSLARSAMGTEAFF.

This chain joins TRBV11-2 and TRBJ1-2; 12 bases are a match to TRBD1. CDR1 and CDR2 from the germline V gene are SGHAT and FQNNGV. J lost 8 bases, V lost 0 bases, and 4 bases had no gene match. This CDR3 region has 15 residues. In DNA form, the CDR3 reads TGTGCCAGCAGCTTAGACTTTGGGACAGGGGGCGGCTACACCTTC. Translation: CASSLDFGTGGGYTF.

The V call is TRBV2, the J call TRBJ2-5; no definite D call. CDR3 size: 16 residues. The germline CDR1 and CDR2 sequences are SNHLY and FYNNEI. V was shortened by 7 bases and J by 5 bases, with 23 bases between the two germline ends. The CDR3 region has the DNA TGTGCCAGCAAACAGACGGTGACTGGATGGACGGAGACCCAGTACTTC. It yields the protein CASKQTVTGWTETQYF.

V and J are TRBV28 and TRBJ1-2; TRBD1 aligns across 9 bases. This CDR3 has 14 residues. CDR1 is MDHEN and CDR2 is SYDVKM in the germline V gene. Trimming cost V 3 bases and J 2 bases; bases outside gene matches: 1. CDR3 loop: CASSFDRGNYGYTF. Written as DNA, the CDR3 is TGTGCCAGCAGTTTCGACAGGGGGAACTATGGCTACACCTTC.

The DNA of the CDR3 is TGTGCCAGTCAATCCCGCCCACTAGCGGGAAGGCAAGAGACCCAGTACTTC. Its translation is CASQSRPLAGRQETQYF. The chain has TRBV27 and TRBJ2-5; 10 positions agree with TRBD2. Germline V CDR1 and CDR2: MNHEY, SMNVEV (reference sequence). The CDR3 contains 17 residues. V lost 9 bases and J lost 2; bases outside the gene matches: 15.

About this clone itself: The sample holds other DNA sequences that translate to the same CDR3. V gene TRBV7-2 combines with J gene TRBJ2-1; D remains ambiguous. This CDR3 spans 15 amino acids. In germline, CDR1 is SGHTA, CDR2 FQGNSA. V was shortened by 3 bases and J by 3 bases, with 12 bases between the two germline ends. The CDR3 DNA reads TGTGCCAGCAGCTTTCGGGTAGGTAGCTACAATGAGCAGTTCTTC. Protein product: CASSFRVGSYNEQFF.

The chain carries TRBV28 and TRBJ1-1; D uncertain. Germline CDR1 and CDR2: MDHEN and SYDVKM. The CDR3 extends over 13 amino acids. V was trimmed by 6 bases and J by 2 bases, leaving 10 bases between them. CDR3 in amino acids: CASSRTENTEAFF. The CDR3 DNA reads TGTGCCAGCAGCCGGACGGAAAACACTGAAGCTTTCTTT.

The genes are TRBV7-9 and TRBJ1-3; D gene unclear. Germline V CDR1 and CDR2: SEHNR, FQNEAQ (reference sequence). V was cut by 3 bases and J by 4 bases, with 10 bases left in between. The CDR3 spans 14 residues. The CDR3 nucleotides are TGTGCCAGCAGCTTCTGGGAGGAGGGAAACACCATATATTTT. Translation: CASSFWEEGNTIYF.